The 20 T cell receptor beta chains below come from one sample, sequenced in a study of T-cell reconstitution after alpha-beta-depleted transplantation in children. For TCRbeta, the library was prepared with unique molecular identifiers. From the PCR reads, TCRdb called clonotypes with MiXCR, one entry per CDR3 protein. The sample records a few hundred thousand distinct CDR3 sequences, 10% to 15% being singletons. The starting material was PBMCs, mostly from graft donor cells, obtained 360 days after TCRalphabeta/CD19-depleted stem cell transplant. The receptors originated from a male patient younger than 18 who had a stem cell transplant for acute myeloid leukemia, so the T cells may come from the graft donor.

This clonotype was counted many times. This sequence joins TRBV12-3 or TRBV12-4 and TRBJ2-2; D gene unclear. The CDR3 is 11 amino acids. Trimming removed 5 bases at V and 6 bases at J, with 4 bases between. The CDR3 here is CASSRSGELFF. DNA for the CDR3: TGTGCCAGCAGTCGCTCCGGGGAGCTGTTTTTT.

V is TRBV14 and J is TRBJ2-1, with 12 positions matching TRBD1. Losses at the gene ends were 4 bases for V and 0 bases for J; bases not matched to a gene: 1. From germline, CDR1 is SGHDN and CDR2 FVKESK. The CDR3 is 16 amino acids. As DNA, the CDR3 is TGTGCCAGCAGCCGGGACAGGGGGCCCTCCTACAATGAGCAGTTCTTC. As protein: CASSRDRGPSYNEQFF. Full variable domain (outside the CDR3, taken from reference TRBV14 and TRBJ2-1): EAGVTQFPSHSVIEKGQTVTLRCDPISGHDNLYWYRRVMGKEIKFLLHFVKESKQDESGMPNNRFLAERTGGTYSTLKVQPAELEDSGVYFCASSRDRGPSYNEQFFGPGTRLTVL.

There are many counts of this clonotype. The chain is built from TRBV7-2 and TRBJ2-7; TRBD2 matches 10 bases. Per germline, CDR1 SGHTA and CDR2 FQGNSA. The CDR3 spans 15 residues. V was pared by 5 bases and J by 6 bases, with 10 bases of the junction left unmatched. The CDR3 sequence is CASSLHQAGGLEQYF. CDR3 bases: TGTGCCAGCAGCCTTCATCAAGCGGGAGGGCTCGAGCAGTACTTC.

Only a few counts were recorded for this clonotype. The rearrangement uses TRBV6-2 or TRBV6-3 and TRBJ2-3; D is unclear. Germline assignment: CDR1 MNHEY and CDR2 SVGEGT. The CDR3 is 14 amino acids. V was clipped by 2 bases and J by 10 bases, with 16 bases between them. CDR3 DNA sequence: TGTGCCAGCAGTTACCCCCGGCCCCCTAGGCCGCAGTATTTT. Translating gives CASSYPRPPRPQYF.

The sample holds many counts of this clonotype. J is TRBJ2-2 and V is TRBV12-3 or TRBV12-4; TRBD1 matches at 9 bases. This CDR3 has 16 amino acids. V gave up 5 bases and J gave up 1 base; unmatched junction bases: 5. The CDR3 is CASSPTGGGNTGELFF. DNA of the CDR3: TGTGCCAGCAGTCCAACAGGGGGCGGGAACACCGGGGAGCTGTTTTTT.

In this sample, this clonotype turned up a few times. The chain joins TRBV29-1 to TRBJ1-1, with D perhaps TRBD1 (5 bases). The V end lost 7 bases, the J end lost 0 bases, and 15 bases lay between the germline ends. The germline V gene encodes CDR1 SQVTM and CDR2 ANQGSEA. CDR3 length equals 14 residues. In DNA form, the CDR3 reads TGCAGCGCCCACATCAGGGAAGTGAACACTGAAGCTTTCTTT. Amino acid sequence: CSAHIREVNTEAFF.

This clonotype was seen a few times. The chain couples TRBV28 to TRBJ2-5; no firm D call. V was pared by 7 bases and J by 4 bases, with 19 bases between. CDR1 and CDR2 from the germline V gene are MDHEN and SYDVKM. The CDR3 is made up of 15 amino acids. Here the CDR3 reads CASNSDLLLGETQYF. The CDR3 region has the DNA TGTGCCAGCAACTCGGACCTACTTTTGGGAGAGACCCAGTACTTC. Looking up the rest from reference TRBV28 and TRBJ2-5 gives the full variable domain: DVKVTQSSRYLVKRTGEKVFLECVQDMDHENMFWYRQDPGLGLRLIYFSYDVKMKEKGDIPEGYSVSREKKERFSLILESASTNQTSMYLCASNSDLLLGETQYFGPGTRLLVL.

The CDR3 spells CASSLADRGSDIQYF. CDR3 DNA: TGCGCCAGCAGCTTGGCGGACAGGGGGTCGGACATTCAGTACTTC. The chain carries TRBV5-1 and TRBJ2-4; 10 bases align to TRBD1. CDR3 size: 15 residues. CDR1 and CDR2 from the germline V gene are SGHRS and YFSETQ. After removal of 0 bases from V and 8 bases from J, the junction contained 5 bases not matched to a gene.

The chain combines TRBV7-3 with TRBJ2-5; D possibly corresponds to TRBD2 (6 bases). The germline V and J ends were trimmed by 4 bases and 1 base, with 13 bases remaining between them. Germline CDR1 reads SGHTA; CDR2 reads FQGTGA. The CDR3 loop spans 15 amino acids. The CDR3 DNA follows: TGTGCCAGCAGCTCAAAGGAGGGATCCCAAGAGACCCAGTACTTC. It is translated as CASSSKEGSQETQYF.

This clonotype has just a few counts. The chain links TRBV5-1 to TRBJ2-2; TRBD1 is a possible D gene (6 bases). Germline V lookup: CDR1 SGHRS, CDR2 YFSETQ. V dropped 2 bases and J dropped 7 bases, with 15 bases sitting between them. CDR3 length: 15 amino acids. CDR3 DNA sequence: TGCGCCAGCAGCTTCCAACAGGGTTCTTACGGGGAGCTGTTTTTT. Translating gives CASSFQQGSYGELFF.

The CDR3 sequence: CASSRVAGDEQYEQYF. The DNA for the CDR3 is TGTGCCAGCAGCAGAGTAGCGGGAGATGAACAGTACGAGCAGTACTTC. This rearrangement joins TRBV5-6 to TRBJ2-7; TRBD2 matches at 9 bases. Unmatched junction bases numbered 12, after V lost 4 bases and J lost 4 bases. Germline values: CDR1 SGHDT, CDR2 YYEEEE. This CDR3 is built from 16 residues.

This clonotype was detected only a few times. V is TRBV13 and J is TRBJ2-7; D is possibly TRBD1 or TRBD2 (5 bases each). CDR3 length: 15 amino acids. V gave up 1 base and J gave up 6 bases, with 16 bases separating them. Germline CDR1 is PRHDT and CDR2 is FYEKMQ (reference sequence). CDR3 residues: CASSLAGAHPSEQYF. CDR3 DNA sequence: TGTGCCAGCAGCTTAGCCGGGGCGCACCCTAGCGAGCAGTACTTC.

V usage is TRBV12-3 or TRBV12-4 and J usage is TRBJ2-7; no definite D call. V lost 10 bases and J 3 bases, leaving 7 bases between the germline ends. The CDR3 runs to 10 residues. This CDR3 reads CATRFYEQYF. The CDR3 nucleotides are TGTGCCACCCGTTTCTACGAGCAGTACTTC.

This clonotype was counted at least ten times. V is TRBV29-1 and J is TRBJ2-5; TRBD2 matches at 7 bases. V lost 0 bases and J lost 2; bases outside the gene matches: 9. In germline, CDR1 is SQVTM, CDR2 ANQGSEA. The CDR3 contains 16 residues. CDR3 DNA sequence: TGCAGCGTTGAAGATCTCGCGGGAGCTGTGCAAGAGACCCAGTACTTC. It codes for CSVEDLAGAVQETQYF.

This chain joins TRBV20-1 and TRBJ2-3; D remains ambiguous. The germline CDR1 and CDR2 sequences are DFQATT and SNEGSKA (reference sequence). The CDR3 sequence is 10 residues long. The V end was cut by 6 bases, the J end by 6 bases, with 7 bases between. CDR3 sequence reads: CSAQADTQYF. The CDR3 coding sequence is TGCAGTGCCCAAGCGGATACGCAGTATTTT.

The gene calls are TRBV4-3 and TRBJ2-5; D is unclear. CDR1 is LGHNA, CDR2 YSLEER, per germline. The CDR3 is made up of 13 amino acids. The V gene lost 1 base and the J gene lost 5 bases, with 8 bases spanning the gap. CDR3 bases: TGCGCCAGCAGCCAAGGTAGCCGCGAGACCCAGTACTTC. Amino acids: CASSQGSRETQYF.

There are many counts of this clonotype. J is TRBJ2-2 and V is TRBV12-3 or TRBV12-4, with no clear D. V was clipped by 6 bases and J by 2 bases, with 10 bases between them. The CDR3 spans 14 residues. The CDR3 nucleotides are TGTGCCAGCAGCCAGGACGGTAACACCGGGGAGCTGTTTTTT. It specifies CASSQDGNTGELFF.

This clonotype showed up many times. The rearrangement links TRBV20-1 to TRBJ2-7; 7 nucleotides agree with TRBD2. Germline CDR1 and CDR2: DFQATT and SNEGSKA (reference sequence). With 3 bases clipped from V and 3 bases from J, the junction kept 11 bases outside the gene matches. This CDR3 is 15 amino acids long. The CDR3 protein is CSASGWGGSRYEQYF. The DNA for the CDR3 is TGCAGTGCTAGTGGGTGGGGCGGGAGCCGCTACGAGCAGTACTTC.

The CDR3 reads CAWSVRGRDSMNTEAFF. CDR3 DNA sequence: TGTGCCTGGAGTGTACGCGGCCGGGACAGCATGAACACTGAAGCTTTCTTT. The chain combines TRBV30 with TRBJ1-1; 7 positions agree with TRBD1. V lost 0 bases to trimming and J lost 0 bases; unmatched junction nucleotides: 10. This CDR3 contains 17 residues. CDR1 is GTSNPN and CDR2 is SVGIG in the germline V gene (reference sequence).

V and J are TRBV4-1 and TRBJ2-7, with 14 bases lining up with TRBD2. Trimming removed 0 bases from V and 2 bases from J; junction bases left unmatched: 18. The CDR3 loop spans 22 amino acids. Germline loops: CDR1 MGHRA, CDR2 YSYEKL. CDR3: CASSQDSIPGLAGAIRTYEQYF. In DNA form, the CDR3 reads TGCGCCAGCAGCCAAGATTCAATACCGGGACTAGCGGGAGCTATTAGGACCTACGAGCAGTACTTC.